This entry describes one TCR beta chain. V lost 5 bases, J lost 8 bases, and 7 bases stayed unmatched. The CDR3 has 15 residues. Per germline, CDR1 SGHVS and CDR2 FNYEAQ. This entry is derived from a study of blood T cell repertoires in COVID-19. Repertoires were generated with immunoSEQ multiplex PCR, while TCRdb's copy carries only in-frame clones and drops some. Altogether 75,000 to 100,000 clones are present, nearly 90% being singletons, with the ten largest covering about 4.2%. The sequence was collected from a man between 65 and 80 years old with acute or convalescent COVID-19. This chain links TRBV7-6 with TRBJ2-1; 12 positions match TRBD2. Sequenced sample: peripheral blood. The DNA of the CDR3 is TGTGCCAGCAGCCTCCTAGCGGGGGGGCCCGATGAGCAGTTCTTC. It yields the protein CASSLLAGGPDEQFF.